The T cell receptor (beta chain) described here comes from a study of T cell changes during pregnancy in multiple sclerosis (dated by TCRdb to between 2018 and 2020). Some background on the complete study: Changes in the T cell repertoire over the course of pregnancy were examined in this study in women with multiple sclerosis.

This clone was seen just once. It has no known antigen specificity. Base qualities are not provided; no much larger clone lies one nucleotide away. The method behind the library was the immunoSEQ multiplex PCR assay. TCRdb's version of the immuneACCESS table is confined to in-frame rearrangements and falls short of the full clone set. An unresolved V gene accounts for under half of the shortfall where checked; the remainder is of unknown origin. Here the sample has roughly 60,000 clones; over 80% occur a single time. The ten largest clones add up to 0.5% to 0.6% of the sample. This sample comprised CD4+ T cells from peripheral blood mononuclear cells, obtained in the first trimester of pregnancy. The receptor's source is a female donor with multiple sclerosis, enrolled in a pregnancy study.

The CDR3 in this case is CASRAGQGYNEQFF. Read as DNA, the sequence is TGTGCCAGCAGGGCGGGACAGGGATACAATGAGCAGTTCTTC. In this chain, TRBV6-5 is recombined with TRBJ2-1; 9 bases in the middle match TRBD1. The germline V gene encodes CDR1 MNHEY and CDR2 SVGAGI. Its CDR3 holds 14 amino acids, cysteine through phenylalanine. Just the 42-base CDR3 DNA is kept, in frame starting at base 1. Germline trimming: 6 bases from V, 4 bases from J; junction bases outside gene matches: 4.